Included here is one T cell receptor beta chain sequence, with context. What it binds is not known. This record comes from a study of shared clonotypes between healthy human individuals. Background on the study: CD4 naive and memory got three plates each, CD8 naive two, CD8 memory one. General observations from the study: Even with large depth, rarefaction showed that sorted-subset sequencing was incomplete.

The assay was run at deep level. TCRdb's table, derived via immunoSEQ multiplex PCR, lists solely in-frame clones and lacks some. The sample shows 700,000 or so clones, about two thirds of them seen only once. A CD45RA+ naive subset and a CD45RA-negative memory subset were split from CD4+ cells. The CDR3 sequence is 13 residues long. Per germline, CDR1 MNHNS and CDR2 SASEGT. The V gene lost 6 bases and the J gene lost 2 bases, with 11 bases spanning the gap. Material for sequencing was memory CD4+ T cells sorted from blood. Subset reported: CD45RA-negative fraction. The origin of this receptor is a woman in her 30s in good health. The V call is TRBV6-1, the J call TRBJ2-7, with D uncertain. CDR3 sequence reads: CASRPDWAYEQYF. CDR3 in DNA: TGTGCCAGCAGACCCGACTGGGCCTACGAGCAGTACTTC.